These 2 T cell receptor beta chains were all obtained from the same sample, sequenced in a study of control samples from healthy donors and cancer patients. Data came from immunoSEQ multiplex PCR; TCRdb stores just in-frame clones and leaves some out. The profile shows roughly 130,000 clones, more than 85% of them singletons. The sequencing sample was made of blood. The receptors were gathered from a young man in good health.

J is TRBJ1-2 and V is TRBV6-5; D uncertain. The CDR3 consists of 13 residues. CDR1 is MNHEY and CDR2 is SVGAGI in the germline V gene. V dropped 4 bases and J dropped 0 bases, with 6 bases sitting between them. This CDR3 reads CASSFTANYGYTF. The CDR3 DNA reads as TGTGCCAGCAGTTTCACAGCTAACTATGGCTACACCTTC.

This rearrangement joins TRBV12-3 or TRBV12-4 to TRBJ2-5; D is undetermined. The CDR3 is 10 amino acids. Between the trimmed V and J ends, which lost 8 bases and 3 bases, there was a span of 4 bases. The CDR3 DNA reads as TGTGCCAGCGGGAAAGAGACCCAGTACTTC. Its translation: CASGKETQYF.